This TCR delta chain was sequenced during a study of DNA immune sequencing with unique molecular identifiers. Study summary: PBMC-derived γδ T cells were enriched by FACS. About 110 ng enriched γδ T-cell DNA was sequenced versus 0.85 to 1 ug non-enriched DNA.

There are many counts of this clone. Its antigen is as yet unknown. V lost 3 bases to trimming and J lost 4 bases; unmatched junction nucleotides: 15. Germline assignment: CDR1 GEAIGNYY and CDR2 EKD. The CDR3 totals 17 residues. Study findings and constraints: Only primer-targeted TRD sequences can be detected; novel ones are missed. Healthy donor TRD clonotypes most often used TRDV2 joined to TRDJ1.

Primers for all 8 TRDV and 4 TRDJ genes amplified genomic DNA in 32-plex. The library had 12-nucleotide UMIs introduced over around 3 barcoding cycles, then a second adapter PCR. TCRdb fed the multiplex PCR reads to CATT. The table shows several thousand delta-chain clones, with around 13% occurring only once. This sequence originates from a human donor in good health. The sample was gamma-delta T cells enriched from blood buffy coat, or unenriched PBMCs (not recorded which). This rearrangement joins TRDV2 to TRDJ1; TRDD3 matches 8 bases. This CDR3 reads CACDPVLGGLHGDKLIF. CDR3 nucleotides: TGTGCCTGTGACCCCGTACTGGGGGGTTTACACGGCGATAAACTCATCTTT.